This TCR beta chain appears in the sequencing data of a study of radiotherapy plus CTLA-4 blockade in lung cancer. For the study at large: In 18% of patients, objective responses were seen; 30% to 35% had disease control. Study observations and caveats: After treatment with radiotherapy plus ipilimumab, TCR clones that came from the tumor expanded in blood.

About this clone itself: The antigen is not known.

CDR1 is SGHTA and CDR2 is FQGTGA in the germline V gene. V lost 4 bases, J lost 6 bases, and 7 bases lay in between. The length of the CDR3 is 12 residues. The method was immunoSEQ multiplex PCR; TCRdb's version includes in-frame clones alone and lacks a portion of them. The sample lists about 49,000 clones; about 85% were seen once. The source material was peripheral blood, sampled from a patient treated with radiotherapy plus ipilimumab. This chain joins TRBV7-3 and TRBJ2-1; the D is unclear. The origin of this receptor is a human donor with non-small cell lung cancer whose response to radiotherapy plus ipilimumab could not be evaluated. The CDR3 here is CASSSSTNEQFF. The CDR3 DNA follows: TGTGCCAGCAGCTCTAGTACCAATGAGCAGTTCTTC.